The clone carrying this T cell receptor (beta chain) has ten or more counts. Its antigen is currently unknown. This entry belongs to a study of neurological immune-mediated disorders. Study-level findings and limits: A possible signature appeared as one related-CDR3 cluster, in which phylogenetic grouping placed the repertoires of 18 of 34 multiple sclerosis patients.

As for the cDNA, it was generated by 5'RACE with 10-nucleotide random UMIs. TCRdb reanalysed the 5' RACE reads using MiXCR and keeps one entry per CDR3 protein. This table holds about 66,000 distinct CDR3 sequences, around 5% found once. Germline V gene data show CDR1 as SGHDT and CDR2 as YYEEEE. The CDR3 runs 12 residues. V lost 1 base and J lost 6, with 8 bases in between. The source material was PBMCs. The clonotype comes from a woman aged 70-85 years with multiple sclerosis. The rearrangement joins TRBV5-6 to TRBJ2-7, with no clear D. DNA for the CDR3: TGTGCCAGCAGCTTGCGCGTGGGCGAGCAGTACTTC. This sequence encodes CASSLRVGEQYF.